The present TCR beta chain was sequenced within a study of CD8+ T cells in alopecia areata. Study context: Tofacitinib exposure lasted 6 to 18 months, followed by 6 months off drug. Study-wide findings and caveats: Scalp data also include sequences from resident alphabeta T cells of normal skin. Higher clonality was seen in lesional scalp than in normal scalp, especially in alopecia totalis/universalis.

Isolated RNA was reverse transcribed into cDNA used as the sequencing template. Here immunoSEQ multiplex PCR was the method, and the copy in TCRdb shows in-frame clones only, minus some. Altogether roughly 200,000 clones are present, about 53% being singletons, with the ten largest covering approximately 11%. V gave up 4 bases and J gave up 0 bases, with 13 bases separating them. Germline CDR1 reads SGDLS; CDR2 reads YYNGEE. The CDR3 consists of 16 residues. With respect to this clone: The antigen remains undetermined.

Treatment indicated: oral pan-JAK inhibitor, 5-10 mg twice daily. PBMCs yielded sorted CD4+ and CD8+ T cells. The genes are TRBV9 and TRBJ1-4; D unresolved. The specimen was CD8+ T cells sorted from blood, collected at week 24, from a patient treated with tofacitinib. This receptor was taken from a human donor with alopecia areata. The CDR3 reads CASSPTVIATNEKLFF. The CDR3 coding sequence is TGTGCCAGCAGCCCCACGGTAATCGCAACTAATGAAAAACTGTTTTTT.